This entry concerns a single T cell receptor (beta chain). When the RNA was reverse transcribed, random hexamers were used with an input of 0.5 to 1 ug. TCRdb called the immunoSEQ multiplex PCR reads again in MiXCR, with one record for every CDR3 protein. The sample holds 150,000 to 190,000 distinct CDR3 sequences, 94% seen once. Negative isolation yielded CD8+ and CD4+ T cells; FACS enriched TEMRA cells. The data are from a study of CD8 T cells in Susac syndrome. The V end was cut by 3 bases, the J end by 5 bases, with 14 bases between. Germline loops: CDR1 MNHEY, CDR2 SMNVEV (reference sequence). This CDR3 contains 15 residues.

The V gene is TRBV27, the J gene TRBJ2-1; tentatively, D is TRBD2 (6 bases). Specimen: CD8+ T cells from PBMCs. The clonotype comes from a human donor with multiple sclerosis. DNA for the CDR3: TGTGCCAGCAGTTTCTCCCGGGGGAACCACAATGAGCAGTTCTTC. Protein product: CASSFSRGNHNEQFF.